This T cell receptor beta chain was sequenced in a study of blood T cells in healthy people across ages. Whole-study results and caveats: Unknown CMV status may confound age-related changes in expanded clones. What prevented conclusive comparison of naive and antigen-experienced cells was that PBMCs were unsorted.

Donors were healthy Caucasian individuals from Russia aged about 6 to 100. It was with a sample-barcoded 5' primer and a J-beta primer mix that a second PCR of roughly 6 to 12 cycles was run. TCRdb reprocessed the 5' RACE reads via MiXCR and lists one record per CDR3 protein. The sample has some 1.5 million distinct CDR3 sequences; under 30% are singletons. Concerning this clonotype itself: The antigen is not known.

Germline V gene data show CDR1 as MNHNY and CDR2 as SVGAGI (reference sequence). With 2 bases removed from V and 4 bases from J, the gap between germline ends came to 14 bases. This CDR3 region has 15 residues. The sequenced material came from blood. The clonotype was recovered from a young woman in good health. V is TRBV6-6 and J is TRBJ1-1; no clear D gene. Here the CDR3 reads CASSYRGEEGTEAFF. The CDR3 DNA sequence: TGTGCCAGCAGTTACCGTGGGGAGGAGGGCACTGAAGCTTTCTTT.